The sequence of this T cell receptor (beta chain) was determined in a study of T cell responses to AZD1222 COVID-19 vaccine (dated by TCRdb to the early 2020s). Background on the whole study: AZD1222 recipients with second doses at about 4 weeks or about 12 weeks were pooled, because spike-specific TCR depth and breadth did not differ between schedules. Enrollment into the trials was organized by age into subgroups of 18-55, 56-69 and 70-plus years, and those subgroups contained roughly 150, 30 and 60 TCR-sequenced participants, respectively. A total of just over 230 trial participants underwent TCR sequencing, of whom roughly 210 had received two doses of AZD1222 and approximately 25 had received two doses of the MenACWY control vaccine. What the authors observed across the whole study: Spike-specific TCR breadth and depth rose significantly after two AZD1222 doses compared with day 0 and with MenACWY recipients. The 56-69-year group was small, and its depth increase did not reach significance, likely because of low power. Because no day 14 peak-response samples were available, repertoires were characterized only after the peak T cell response. Reportedly, almost half of the unique spike-specific TCRs recognized epitopes lying outside the regions that are mutated in the B.1.351 and B.1.1.7 variants. Conclusions about previously exposed vaccinees are limited, since just 5 to 7 AZD1222 recipients were seropositive for SARS-CoV-2 at baseline. The whole spike protein was spanned by vaccine-associated CD4 TCRs, and dominant responses were seen in regions 160-218 and 743-854. Participants were mostly white British, with more females than males. The authors suggested clonal diversity may have been underestimated.

The CDR3 regions of human TCRbeta chains were analyzed by immunosequencing. In the original analysis: Repertoire TCRs were checked for matches against a reference library of SARS-CoV-2-specific TCRs that had been generated using the MIRA antigen-specificity platform. Breadth meant the fraction of unique TCRs that were SARS-CoV-2-associated, whereas depth meant the fraction of total T cells that were SARS-CoV-2-associated. Using the MIRA data, every spike-specific TCR was mapped to the spike region that the TCR reacted to and assigned to either a CD4 or a CD8 class. Log10-transformed breadth and depth values were compared by one-way ANOVA with Sidak's multiple comparisons tests. TCRdb took over this immuneACCESS table, retaining in-frame rearrangements with V and J assigned. Such tables are incomplete; in checked studies, under half of the missing clones stem from an unresolved V gene, and the remainder is unexplained. That table furnishes V, J and clone size, whereas the DNA furnished D and trimming. The table for this sample lists about 150,000 clones; about 88% of them were counted only once. The biggest ten clones account for about 5% of the sample.

As to this clone: Its antigen is still unknown. No base qualities exist here, and no much larger clone lies one base off it.

V and J are truncated by 7 bases and 3 bases respectively, leaving an intervening sequence of 19 bases. Including the terminal cysteine and phenylalanine, the CDR3 comprises 15 residues. Only CDR3 DNA is held: 45 bases, read in frame from base 1. CDR1 and CDR2 were assigned from the germline V gene (reference sequence) as LNHNV and YYDKDF. The time point label corresponds to: baseline before first vaccination. Samples from vaccinated people were obtained from the UK trials COV001 and COV002, which included a single-blind randomized controlled phase 2/3 trial of AZD1222 (ChAdOx1 nCoV-19) in healthy adults. For TCRbeta chain sequencing, PBMC samples from trial participants were taken at day 0 and at day 28 after the second dose.

The rearrangement combines TRBV15 with TRBJ2-7, with TRBD2 tentatively as D gene (7 bases match). This specimen consisted of peripheral blood, obtained on day 0 of AZD1222 vaccination. This TCR came from an adult in good health. The CDR3 amino acid sequence is: CATTLGGAQSYEQYF. The bases are TGTGCCACCACTCTAGGGGGGGCCCAGAGCTACGAGCAGTACTTC.